Below, 14 T cell receptor beta chains from the same sample are listed, as sequenced in a study of blood T cell repertoires in COVID-19. Only in-frame clones appear in the TCRdb table, and some are missing; sequencing was by immunoSEQ multiplex PCR. The sample records fewer than 65,000 clones, almost 85% being singletons. The sequenced material came from peripheral blood. Every receptor here comes from a human donor in a cohort sampled during active COVID-19.

The rearrangement uses TRBV7-8 and TRBJ2-1, with 14 bases that match TRBD2. Germline CDR1 is SGHVS and CDR2 is FQNEAQ. The trim removed 5 bases at V and 3 bases at J, leaving 3 bases unmatched. The CDR3 contains 16 residues. In DNA form, the CDR3 reads TGTGCCAGCAGCCGACTAGCGGGGGGGTTCTACAATGAGCAGTTCTTC. It yields the protein CASSRLAGGFYNEQFF.

This clone was recorded a few times. The V and J genes are TRBV4-1 and TRBJ1-2; 7 nucleotides line up with TRBD1. Looked up from germline, CDR1 is MGHRA and CDR2 is YSYEKL. The V gene end was trimmed by 7 bases and the J gene end by 7 bases; junction bases not matched to a gene: 12. This CDR3 is built from 14 residues. CDR3 nucleotide sequence: TGCGCCAGCACCACGGTACAGGGGTGGGGTGGCTACACCTTC. Residues: CASTTVQGWGGYTF.

The V call is TRBV7-9, the J call TRBJ2-4; TRBD2 matches 7 bases. The J segment lost 0 bases and the V segment lost 5 bases, leaving 4 bases of the junction unmatched. The CDR3 runs 15 residues. The germline V gene encodes CDR1 SEHNR and CDR2 FQNEAQ (reference sequence). DNA for the CDR3: TGTGCCAGCAGCGAAGCGGGGATAGCCAAAAACATTCAGTACTTC. Amino acid sequence: CASSEAGIAKNIQYF.

The chain joins TRBV6-5 to TRBJ1-6; 8 nucleotides align to TRBD1. The V segment lost 11 bases and the J segment 7 bases; nucleotides outside the gene matches: 10. CDR1 MNHEY and CDR2 SVGAGI come from the germline V gene. The CDR3 has 14 amino acids. The CDR3 nucleotides are TGTGCCGCAAGGACCGGGACAGGCAATTCACCCCTCCACTTT. Translating it yields CAARTGTGNSPLHF.

The chain couples TRBV2 to TRBJ2-3; TRBD2 aligns across 14 bases. There are 18 residues in the CDR3. Germline V gives CDR1 SNHLY, CDR2 FYNNEI. After removal of 7 bases from V and 3 bases from J, the junction contained 12 bases not matched to a gene. The CDR3 sequence is CASKWGTGTSGGTDTQYF. The CDR3, as DNA: TGTGCCAGCAAGTGGGGGACCGGGACTAGCGGGGGAACAGATACGCAGTATTTT.

The genes are TRBV7-8 and TRBJ2-3, with 12 bases matching TRBD2. Per germline, CDR1 SGHVS and CDR2 FQNEAQ. The CDR3 is 16 residues long. The ends lost 3 bases at V and 4 bases at J; junction bases unmatched: 5. For the CDR3, the DNA is TGTGCCAGCAGCTTCCTAGCGGGGGGGTCGGCAGATACGCAGTATTTT. Amino acids: CASSFLAGGSADTQYF.

The gene calls are TRBV3-1 (or the pseudogene TRBV3-2) and TRBJ2-5, with D possibly TRBD1 on 6 matching bases. The CDR3 consists of 14 residues. Trimming took 0 bases from V and 9 from J, leaving 14 bases between them. Germline V gives CDR1 LGHDT, CDR2 YNNKEL (reference sequence). Written as DNA, the CDR3 is TGTGCCAGCAGCCAAGAGGGGGCGCCCGGGGCCCAGTACTTC. Translation gives CASSQEGAPGAQYF.

This clone showed up just once. This chain links TRBV2 with TRBJ2-5, with a possible D match to TRBD1 (6 bases). CDR3 length equals 14 residues. V lost 7 bases, J lost 7 bases, and 19 bases lay in between. Germline values: CDR1 SNHLY, CDR2 FYNNEI. CDR3 loop: CASIASQTRGTQYF. In DNA form, the CDR3 reads TGTGCCAGCATCGCAAGCCAAACCAGGGGGACCCAGTACTTC.

The CDR3 coding sequence is TGTGCCAGTAGTTTCGGACTAGCGGGGCCCACAGATACGCAGTATTTT. Its translation is CASSFGLAGPTDTQYF. The chain recombines TRBV19 with TRBJ2-3; 12 bases align to TRBD2. CDR3 size: 16 residues. V shed 5 bases, J shed 2 bases, and the junction held 5 bases outside the gene matches. Germline CDR1 and CDR2: LNHDA and SQIVND (reference sequence).

The chain is built from TRBV5-1 and TRBJ2-3; 15 bases are a match to TRBD2. The CDR3 is made up of 16 amino acids. J gave up 4 bases and V 4 bases, and 4 bases lay outside the gene matches. Per germline, CDR1 SGHRS and CDR2 YFSETQ. CDR3 sequence: CASSLRTSGGADTQYF. The CDR3 DNA reads as TGCGCCAGCAGCCTTCGGACTAGCGGGGGGGCAGATACGCAGTATTTT.

The chain joins TRBV7-2 to TRBJ1-2; no clear D. Germline lookup yields CDR1 SGHTA and CDR2 FQGNSA. The CDR3 covers 13 residues. Trimming shortened V by 5 bases and J by 8 bases, and 15 bases separated the two germline ends. CDR3 residues: CASSPNFVEGYTF. The CDR3 bases are TGTGCCAGCAGCCCCAACTTCGTGGAGGGCTACACCTTC.

The rearrangement joins TRBV5-1 to TRBJ1-6, with 8 bases lining up with TRBD1. The CDR3 runs 15 residues. The ends lost 6 bases at V and 7 bases at J; junction bases unmatched: 9. The V gene's germline CDR1 is SGHRS and CDR2 YFSETQ. CDR3 amino acids: CASTQKTGANSPLHF. DNA of the CDR3: TGCGCCAGCACACAAAAGACAGGGGCCAATTCACCCCTCCACTTT.

The genes are TRBV7-2 and TRBJ2-7; TRBD2 is a possible D gene (6 bases). Trimming left V 2 bases short and J 6 bases short, with 14 bases between. The CDR3 totals 14 residues. CDR1 is SGHTA, CDR2 FQGNSA, per germline. CDR3 sequence: CASSLTGLRGEQYF. In DNA, the CDR3 is TGTGCCAGCAGCTTAACGGGACTCCGAGGCGAGCAGTACTTC.

This clone was observed once. The V gene is TRBV7-8, the J gene TRBJ1-2; D may be TRBD1 (5 bases). From germline, CDR1 is SGHVS and CDR2 FQNEAQ. CDR3 length: 14 amino acids. V lost 1 base, J lost 4 bases, and 10 bases lay in between. CDR3 region: CASSLGRQGYGYTF. The DNA of the CDR3 is TGTGCCAGCAGCTTAGGCCGGCAGGGCTATGGCTACACCTTC.